This is a list of T cell receptor beta chains from one sample in a study of technical replicates of blood from several donors. Measured with immunoSEQ multiplex PCR; TCRdb has only the in-frame clones, and not every one. The sample yields 95,000 or so clones, about 95% seen once. The sequencing sample was made of T cells isolated from PBMCs. The receptors originated from a human donor in good health. CDR3s include the opening cysteine and the closing phenylalanine or tryptophan. D genes are given only for firm matches. The listing skips clone size in some rows; elsewhere it reads once, few, many or a size class.

CDR3 DNA | CDR3 protein | J gene | D gene | V gene | clone size
TGCGCCAGCAGCTTCGGGGGGGGTAGCACAGATACGCAGTATTTT | CASSFGGGSTDTQYF | TRBJ2-3 | TRBD2 | TRBV5-1 | -
TGCGCCAGCAGCCACATTTGGACAGGGAGCACAGATACGCAGTATTTT | CASSHIWTGSTDTQYF | TRBJ2-3 | TRBD1 | TRBV4-1 | once
TGTGCCAGCAGCAAAGAGGACAGGGGTAACTATGGCTACACCTTC | CASSKEDRGNYGYTF | TRBJ1-2 | TRBD1 | TRBV28 | -
TGTGCCACCAGCCGAGAGATGGGGGGCTACGAGCAGTACTTC | CATSREMGGYEQYF | TRBJ2-7 | - | TRBV15 | once
TGCGCCAGCAGCCAAGAAGTACTACAGTGGTCTTGGGGGGATTCACCCCTCCACTTT | CASSQEVLQWSWGDSPLHF | TRBJ1-6 | - | TRBV4-3 | -
TGCAGCGTTGAAGTATCCTACAATGAGCAGTTCTTC | CSVEVSYNEQFF | TRBJ2-1 | - | TRBV29-1 | -
TGCGCCAGCAGCTTAGGGGGCCGACGAGAGCAGTACTTC | CASSLGGRREQYF | TRBJ2-7 | TRBD1 | TRBV5-1 | -
TGCGCCAGCAGCAGACACGGAGGTGAAAAACTGTTTTTT | CASSRHGGEKLFF | TRBJ1-4 | - | TRBV5-1 | -
TGTGCCAGTAGAAGGGGGGGGTACACTGAAGCTTTCTTT | CASRRGGYTEAFF | TRBJ1-1 | - | TRBV2 | -
TGTGCCAGCAGCGTAGCAAGGTCTAGCTCCTACAATGAGCAGTTCTTC | CASSVARSSSYNEQFF | TRBJ2-1 | - | TRBV9 | -
TGTGCCAGCAGCTTAGTCGGAGGGTGGGGAAGCAATCAGCCCCAGCATTTT | CASSLVGGWGSNQPQHF | TRBJ1-5 | - | TRBV7-2 | -
TGTGCCAGCAGCCGAGCGTCAGATACGCAGTATTTT | CASSRASDTQYF | TRBJ2-3 | - | TRBV7-2 | -
TGTGCCAGCAGCCTCATGAGTTACGAGCAGTACTTC | CASSLMSYEQYF | TRBJ2-7 | - | TRBV11-2 | once
TGTGCCAGCTCACCAGGGACTGTCACAGATACGCAGTATTTT | CASSPGTVTDTQYF | TRBJ2-3 | - | TRBV18 | -
TGTGCCAGCAGTGAGCTTGCAGCGGGGGGATCCTACGAGCAGTACTTC | CASSELAAGGSYEQYF | TRBJ2-7 | TRBD2 | TRBV2 | once